Described below is a single T cell receptor (beta chain) sequence and its context. The CDR3 extends over 13 amino acids. V lost 5 bases to trimming and J lost 8 bases, with 10 bases between them. Germline assignment: CDR1 KGHSH and CDR2 LQKENI. Original analysis: Estimated nucleated cell counts came from reference gene primer amplification. Repertoires were generated with immunoSEQ multiplex PCR, while TCRdb's copy carries only in-frame clones and drops some. V, J and clone size derive from that table, while D and trimming were established from the DNA sequence. The repertoire holds about 480,000 clones, with roughly 90% as singletons. Participants came from roughly 25 US areas, aged about 18 to 89 years. The data belong to a study of blood T cell repertoires in COVID-19.

Sequenced material: PBMCs or T cells enriched from blood (not recorded which). The clonotype comes from a woman aged 40-49 years who had recovered from COVID-19. The chain combines TRBV18 with TRBJ1-6, with D possibly being TRBD1 (5 bases). This CDR3 is CASSIDSYSPLHF. CDR3 nucleotides: TGTGCCAGCTCAATCGACAGCTATTCACCCCTCCACTTT.